These 30 T cell receptor beta chains were all obtained from the same sample, sequenced in a study of memory CD8 T cells in hepatitis C reinfection (dated by TCRdb to 2016 to 2017). The library was built by means of the immunoSEQ multiplex PCR assay. This is the immuneACCESS table as TCRdb keeps it, with only in-frame sequences that have V and J called. A part of the clones is gone; compared with another copy, unresolved V genes explain less than half, and the rest is unexplained. Recorded for this sample are 46,000 or so clones; nearly 90% of them occurred a single time. The ten top clones hold 0.72% of the sample. Reading the label with the study, this specimen's time point is: late/post reinfection, 12 to 24 weeks after detection. Sorted cells were sequenced directly ex vivo, without in vitro expansion prior to TCR sequencing. Sequencing was carried out using naive CD8+ T cells sorted from blood. The sample's cell subset or site, from its label and the paper: total naive CD8+CD45RO- T cells. The receptor source for this set is a man aged 18 to 29 with hepatitis C virus infection.

This clone was detected only a few times. The rearrangement joins TRBV7-6 to TRBJ1-4; 9 bases are a match to TRBD1. Trimming removed 1 base from V and 8 bases from J; junction bases left unmatched: 5. This CDR3 contains 15 residues. Looked up from germline, CDR1 is SGHVS and CDR2 is FNYEAQ. CDR3 protein: CASSLVDRGSEKLFF. The CDR3 DNA sequence: TGTGCCAGCAGCTTAGTGGACAGGGGCAGCGAAAAACTGTTTTTT.

The CDR3 DNA follows: TGTGCCAGCAGTACAGGGTATGGCCCCTACGAGCAGTACGTC. Translating gives CASSTGYGPYEQYV. The rearrangement joins TRBV11-2 to TRBJ2-7; D is perhaps TRBD1 (6 bases). Germline V gene sequence: CDR1 SGHAT, CDR2 FQNNGV. V dropped 6 bases and J dropped 2 bases, with 14 bases sitting between them. The CDR3 spans 14 residues.

The chain joins TRBV7-8 to TRBJ2-7; D perhaps matches TRBD1 (6 bases). Germline CDR1 is SGHVS and CDR2 is FQNEAQ. The CDR3 contains 14 residues. The V end was cut by 5 bases, the J end by 0 bases, with 11 bases between. The CDR3 spells CASSLPGHSYEQYV. CDR3 nucleotide sequence: TGTGCCAGCAGCCTGCCGGGACACTCCTACGAGCAGTACGTC.

The genes are TRBV7-2 and TRBJ1-1, with 9 bases fitting TRBD1. Germline V lookup: CDR1 SGHTA, CDR2 FQGNSA. The length of the CDR3 is 16 residues. V shed 1 base, J shed 5 bases, and the junction held 8 bases outside the gene matches. CDR3 bases: TGTGCCAGCAGCTTAGGGGGGGGACAGGGATGGACTGAAGCTTTCTTT. This sequence encodes CASSLGGGQGWTEAFF.

The CDR3 DNA follows: TGTGCCAGCAGCTTGGGAGAGACTAGCGGAAGCTCCTACAATGAGCAGTTCTTC. This translates into CASSLGETSGSSYNEQFF. The chain is built from TRBV5-4 and TRBJ2-1, with TRBD2 identical over 9 bases. Germline V CDR1 and CDR2: SGHNT, YYREEE (reference sequence). Trimming cost V 0 bases and J 0 bases; bases outside gene matches: 7. CDR3 length equals 18 residues.

The chain carries TRBV6-5 and TRBJ1-1; 7 nucleotides line up with TRBD1. CDR1 is MNHEY, CDR2 SVGAGI, per germline. The V gene end was trimmed by 0 bases and the J gene end by 2 bases; junction bases not matched to a gene: 3. The CDR3 sequence is 15 residues long. The CDR3 protein is CASSYSKGANTEAFF. CDR3 nucleotides: TGTGCCAGCAGTTACTCGAAGGGGGCCAACACTGAAGCTTTCTTT.

V gene TRBV10-3 combines with J gene TRBJ1-3, with TRBD1 matching over 8 bases. Germline CDR1 is ENHRY and CDR2 is SYGVKD. V gave up 7 bases and J gave up 4 bases; unmatched junction bases: 6. The length of the CDR3 is 14 residues. This CDR3 reads CAITQDRDGNTIYF. The CDR3 region has the DNA TGTGCCATCACCCAGGACAGGGACGGAAACACCATATATTTT.

The chain recombines TRBV7-7 with TRBJ2-5, with D maybe TRBD1 (5 bases). This CDR3 has 14 residues. Germline loops: CDR1 SSHAT, CDR2 FNYEAQ (reference sequence). Trimming shortened V by 0 bases and J by 7 bases, and 12 bases separated the two germline ends. The CDR3 loop reads CASSLAPGQWTQYF. The CDR3 DNA sequence: TGTGCCAGCAGCTTAGCGCCCGGACAATGGACCCAGTACTTC.

The table lists this clone with a count of one. This CDR3 is CASSERLAGGRETQYF. The CDR3 DNA follows: TGTGCCAGCAGTGAGAGGCTAGCGGGAGGTCGAGAGACCCAGTACTTC. The V call is TRBV2, the J call TRBJ2-5, with TRBD2 identical over 11 bases. V gave up 3 bases and J gave up 4 bases; unmatched junction bases: 7. CDR1 and CDR2 (germline): SNHLY, FYNNEI. CDR3 length equals 16 residues. Using reference TRBV2 and TRBJ2-5 for the parts outside the CDR3, the full variable domain is EPEVTQTPSHQVTQMGQEVILRCVPISNHLYFYWYRQILGQKVEFLVSFYNNEISEKSEIFDDQFSVERPDGSNFTLKIRSTKLEDSAMYFCASSERLAGGRETQYFGPGTRLLVL.

The V gene is TRBV19, the J gene TRBJ1-1; 7 bases line up with TRBD1. With V trimmed by 4 bases and J by 1 base, 0 bases remained unmatched. From germline, CDR1 is LNHDA and CDR2 SQIVND (reference sequence). The CDR3 has 13 residues. The CDR3 coding sequence is TGTGCCAGTAGTACAGGGGGGAACACTGAAGCTTTCTTT. Translation gives CASSTGGNTEAFF.

The rearrangement joins TRBV28 to TRBJ2-7; possible D gene TRBD1, 5 bases. Germline V gene data show CDR1 as MDHEN and CDR2 as SYDVKM. CDR3 length: 14 amino acids. V shed 3 bases and J shed 0 bases, with 9 bases lying between them. The CDR3 here is CASSFFQGSYEQYF. The CDR3 DNA follows: TGTGCCAGCAGTTTTTTTCAGGGCTCCTACGAGCAGTACTTC.

The rearrangement uses TRBV28 and TRBJ2-2, with 9 nucleotides matching TRBD2. Germline CDR1 and CDR2: MDHEN and SYDVKM. V trimming: 4 bases; J trimming: 4 bases; junction bases outside the gene matches: 19. The CDR3 runs to 20 residues. CDR3 in amino acids: CASSSRGGVAGATGTGELFF. CDR3 sequence (DNA): TGTGCCAGCAGTTCAAGGGGGGGGGTAGCGGGAGCGACGGGCACCGGGGAGCTGTTTTTT.

The V and J genes are TRBV9 and TRBJ2-5; 11 bases fit TRBD1. J gave up 5 bases and V 0 bases, and 3 bases lay outside the gene matches. Germline loops: CDR1 SGDLS, CDR2 YYNGEE. This CDR3 has 15 residues. CDR3 region: CASSVGTGGFETQYF. CDR3 sequence (DNA): TGTGCCAGCAGCGTAGGGACAGGGGGCTTCGAGACCCAGTACTTC.

This clone was seen more than once but under ten times. The V and J genes are TRBV2 and TRBJ2-6; D is undetermined. V was shortened by 6 bases and J by 2 bases, with 11 bases between the two germline ends. The CDR3 length is 15 residues. Germline CDR1 SNHLY, CDR2 FYNNEI. This chain's CDR3 is CASSEELTGANVLTF. In DNA, the CDR3 is TGTGCCAGCAGCGAGGAGTTAACTGGGGCCAACGTCCTGACTTTC.

The chain recombines TRBV19 with TRBJ2-3; D may be TRBD2 (5 bases). Germline lookup yields CDR1 LNHDA and CDR2 SQIVND (reference sequence). Trimming took 2 bases from V and 2 from J, leaving 11 bases between them. There are 15 residues in the CDR3. The CDR3 loop reads CASSISDSHTDTQYF. The DNA of the CDR3 is TGTGCCAGTAGTATATCGGACTCACACACAGATACGCAGTATTTT.

V usage is TRBV11-2 and J usage is TRBJ2-1; 9 bases line up with TRBD2. After removal of 4 bases from V and 6 bases from J, the junction contained 13 bases not matched to a gene. This CDR3 has 17 residues. CDR1 is SGHAT, CDR2 FQNNGV, per germline. Here the CDR3 DNA reads TGTGCCAGCAGCTCGGAGCTTCTAGCGGGAAGGGGCAATGAGCAGTTCTTC. Translating it yields CASSSELLAGRGNEQFF.

This clone was seen a single time. This chain links TRBV7-2 with TRBJ2-3; tentatively, D is TRBD2 (6 bases). The CDR3 has 15 amino acids. Germline CDR1 reads SGHTA; CDR2 reads FQGNSA. Trimming took 3 bases from V and 3 from J, leaving 13 bases between them. The CDR3 DNA sequence: TGTGCCAGCAGCTTCGGGACTCCCCGAACAGATACGCAGTATTTT. This sequence encodes CASSFGTPRTDTQYF.

The chain employs TRBV19 and TRBJ2-1; perhaps TRBD1 as D (5 bases). This CDR3 has 15 residues. Trimming removed 6 bases from V and 0 bases from J, with 12 bases in between. Per germline, CDR1 LNHDA and CDR2 SQIVND (reference sequence). The CDR3 is CASSTTASSYNEQFF. The CDR3 region has the DNA TGTGCCAGTAGCACGACAGCAAGCTCCTACAATGAGCAGTTCTTC.

The chain recombines TRBV11-2 with TRBJ2-7, with 8 positions matching TRBD1. Germline CDR1 SGHAT, CDR2 FQNNGV. The CDR3 loop spans 16 amino acids. Losses at the gene ends were 5 bases for V and 0 bases for J; bases not matched to a gene: 9. CDR3 protein: CASSSPQGASSYEQYF. The CDR3 region has the DNA TGTGCCAGCAGCAGCCCGCAGGGGGCCAGCTCCTACGAGCAGTACTTC.

In DNA, the CDR3 is TGTGCCAGCAGCTGGGTTGTGGTAGCGGGAGTGGTTGAGCAGTTCTTC. This translates into CASSWVVVAGVVEQFF. The rearrangement links TRBV11-2 to TRBJ2-1, with 9 bases identical to TRBD2. CDR3 length: 16 amino acids. Trimming removed 4 bases from V and 9 bases from J; junction bases left unmatched: 13. Germline V CDR1 and CDR2: SGHAT, FQNNGV.

The rearrangement uses TRBV4-1 and TRBJ2-7, with TRBD2 as a possible D gene (6 bases). The germline CDR1 and CDR2 sequences are MGHRA and YSYEKL. This CDR3 region has 14 residues. Trimming cost V 0 bases and J 7 bases, with 13 bases left between them. The chain's CDR3 is CASSQELAGPEQYF. For the CDR3, the DNA is TGCGCCAGCAGCCAAGAACTAGCCGGACCGGAGCAGTACTTC.

This clone occurred once. Written as DNA, the CDR3 is TGTGCCACCAGCAAACCCGGGGGGAGGGAAACAGATACGCAGTATTTT. Its translation is CATSKPGGRETDTQYF. The genes are TRBV15 and TRBJ2-3, with 7 nucleotides matching TRBD2. After removal of 4 bases from V and 3 bases from J, the junction contained 10 bases not matched to a gene. The CDR3 sequence is 16 residues long. In germline, CDR1 is LNHNV, CDR2 YYDKDF (reference sequence).

The chain couples TRBV11-3 to TRBJ2-1; 7 nucleotides match TRBD1. In germline, CDR1 is SGHNT, CDR2 YENEEA. The V segment lost 5 bases and the J segment 8 bases; nucleotides outside the gene matches: 18. This CDR3 comprises 17 residues. This CDR3 is CASSTSRFGRGQDEQFF. CDR3 sequence (DNA): TGTGCCAGCAGCACTAGTCGCTTTGGAAGGGGGCAGGATGAGCAGTTCTTC.

This clone was recorded once. The chain couples TRBV4-3 to TRBJ1-1; no definite D call. The V end was cut by 1 base, the J end by 6 bases, with 15 bases between. The CDR3 consists of 15 residues. Per germline, CDR1 LGHNA and CDR2 YSLEER. The DNA for the CDR3 is TGCGCCAGCAGCCAAGCTTCCCCACCTAGTGCTGAAGCTTTCTTT. Residues: CASSQASPPSAEAFF.

The chain carries TRBV7-8 and TRBJ2-7; 12 bases map to TRBD2. CDR1 is SGHVS, CDR2 FQNEAQ, per germline. The V and J ends lost 3 bases and 0 bases, in that order; junction bases with no gene match: 3. The CDR3 contains 16 residues. The CDR3 is CASSLATSGSSYEQYF. CDR3 coding DNA: TGTGCCAGCAGCTTGGCGACTAGCGGGAGCTCCTACGAGCAGTACTTC.

The chain has TRBV6-6 and TRBJ1-5, with D hard to call. The V and J ends lost 0 bases and 4 bases respectively, with 13 bases between them. From germline, CDR1 is MNHNY and CDR2 SVGAGI (reference sequence). The CDR3 is 16 residues long. This chain's CDR3 is CASSYSIEGGNQPQHF. CDR3 DNA sequence: TGTGCCAGCAGTTACTCGATCGAGGGTGGGAATCAGCCCCAGCATTTT.

The J gene is TRBJ1-1, the V gene TRBV4-1; tentative D call: TRBD1 (5 bases). This CDR3 is built from 15 residues. V was trimmed by 2 bases and J by 7 bases, leaving 17 bases between them. Germline V gene data show CDR1 as MGHRA and CDR2 as YSYEKL. The CDR3 nucleotides are TGCGCCAGCAGCCAACACTCGGGGGGATCCGATGAAGCTTTCTTT. This translates into CASSQHSGGSDEAFF.

This chain links TRBV7-9 with TRBJ2-6, with a possible D match to TRBD2 (5 bases). V was cut by 5 bases and J by 0 bases, with 11 bases left in between. Germline CDR1 reads SEHNR; CDR2 reads FQNEAQ (reference sequence). This CDR3 has 16 residues. Written as DNA, the CDR3 is TGTGCCAGCAGCCTAAGGAGGTTCTCTGGGGCCAACGTCCTGACTTTC. It translates to CASSLRRFSGANVLTF. Using reference TRBV7-9 and TRBJ2-6 for the parts outside the CDR3, the full variable domain is DTGVSQNPRHKITKRGQNVTFRCDPISEHNRLYWYRQTLGQGPEFLTYFQNEAQLEKSRLLSDRFSAERPKGSFSTLEIQRTEQGDSAMYLCASSLRRFSGANVLTFGAGSRLTVL.

The chain joins TRBV27 to TRBJ2-7; 9 bases agree with TRBD1. Germline CDR1 MNHEY, CDR2 SMNVEV (reference sequence). The CDR3 is made up of 14 amino acids. The V segment lost 5 bases and the J segment 7 bases; nucleotides outside the gene matches: 9. The CDR3 reads CASSTNRGRREQYF. CDR3 nucleotide sequence: TGTGCCAGCAGTACGAACAGGGGGCGCCGGGAGCAGTACTTC.

The chain couples TRBV27 to TRBJ2-7; 9 bases are shared with TRBD1. V shed 3 bases, J shed 5 bases, and the junction held 5 bases outside the gene matches. Germline V gene lookup returns CDR1 MNHEY and CDR2 SMNVEV (reference sequence). The CDR3 length is 14 residues. CDR3 coding DNA: TGTGCCAGCAGTTTGCGGGACAGGGCCCACGAGCAGTACTTC. Its protein product is CASSLRDRAHEQYF.